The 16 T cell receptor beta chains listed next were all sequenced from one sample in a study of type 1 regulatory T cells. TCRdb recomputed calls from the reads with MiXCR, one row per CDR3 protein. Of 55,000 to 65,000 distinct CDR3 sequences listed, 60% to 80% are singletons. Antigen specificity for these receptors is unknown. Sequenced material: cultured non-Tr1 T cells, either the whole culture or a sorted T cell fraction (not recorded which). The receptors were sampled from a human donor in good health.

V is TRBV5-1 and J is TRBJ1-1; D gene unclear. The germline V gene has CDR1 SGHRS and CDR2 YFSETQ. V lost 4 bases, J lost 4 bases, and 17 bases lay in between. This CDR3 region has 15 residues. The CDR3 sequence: CASSGQGSVPTEAFF. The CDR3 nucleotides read TGCGCCAGCAGCGGCCAAGGGTCGGTCCCCACTGAAGCTTTCTTT.

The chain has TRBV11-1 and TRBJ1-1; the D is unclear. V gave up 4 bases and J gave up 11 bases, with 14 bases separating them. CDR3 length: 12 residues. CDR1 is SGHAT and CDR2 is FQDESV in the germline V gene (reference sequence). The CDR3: CASSSTGGGAFF. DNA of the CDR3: TGTGCCAGCAGCTCCACGGGTGGCGGGGCTTTCTTT.

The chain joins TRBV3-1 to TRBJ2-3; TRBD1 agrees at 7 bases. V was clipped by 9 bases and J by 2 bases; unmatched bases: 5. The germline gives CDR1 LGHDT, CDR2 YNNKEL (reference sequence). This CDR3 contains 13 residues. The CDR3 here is CASGTADTDTQYF. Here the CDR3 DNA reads TGTGCCAGTGGGACAGCCGACACAGATACGCAGTATTTT.

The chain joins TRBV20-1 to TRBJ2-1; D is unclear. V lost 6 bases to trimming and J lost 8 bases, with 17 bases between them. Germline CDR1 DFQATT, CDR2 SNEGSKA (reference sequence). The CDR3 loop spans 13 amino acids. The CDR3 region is CSARLPSSHEQFF. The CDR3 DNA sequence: TGCAGTGCCCGACTCCCTTCCTCCCATGAGCAGTTCTTC.

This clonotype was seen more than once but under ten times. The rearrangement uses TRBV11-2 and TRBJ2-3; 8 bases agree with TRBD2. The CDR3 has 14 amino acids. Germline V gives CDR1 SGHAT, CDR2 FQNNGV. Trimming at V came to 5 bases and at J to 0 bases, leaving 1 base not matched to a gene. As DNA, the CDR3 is TGTGCCAGCAGCCTAGCGGGTAGCACAGATACGCAGTATTTT. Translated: CASSLAGSTDTQYF.

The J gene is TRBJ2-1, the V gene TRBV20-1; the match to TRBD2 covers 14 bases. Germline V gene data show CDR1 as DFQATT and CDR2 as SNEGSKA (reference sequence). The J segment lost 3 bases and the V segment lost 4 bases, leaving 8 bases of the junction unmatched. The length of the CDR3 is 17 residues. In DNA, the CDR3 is TGCAGTGCTACGACTAGCGGGAGGGTGCAGGGCTACAATGAGCAGTTCTTC. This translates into CSATTSGRVQGYNEQFF.

This chain's CDR3 is CASSPRATSETGELFF. CDR3 bases: TGTGCCAGCAGCCCCCGAGCGACTAGCGAGACCGGGGAGCTGTTTTTT. This chain links TRBV9 with TRBJ2-2; 8 bases are a match to TRBD2. The germline CDR1 and CDR2 sequences are SGDLS and YYNGEE. V trimming: 4 bases; J trimming: 5 bases; junction bases outside the gene matches: 10. CDR3 size: 16 residues.

CDR3 region: CSARDTRLDSYNEQFF. The CDR3 coding sequence is TGCAGTGCTAGAGATACCCGACTAGATTCCTACAATGAGCAGTTCTTC. The gene calls are TRBV20-1 and TRBJ2-1; TRBD2 is a possible D gene (6 bases). The CDR3 length is 16 residues. V lost 0 bases and J lost 1, with 13 bases in between. From germline, CDR1 is DFQATT and CDR2 SNEGSKA (reference sequence).

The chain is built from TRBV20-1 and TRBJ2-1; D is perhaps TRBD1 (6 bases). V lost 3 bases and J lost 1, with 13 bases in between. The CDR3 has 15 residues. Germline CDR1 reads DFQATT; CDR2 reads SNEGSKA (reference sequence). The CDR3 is CSASWGTQSYNEQFF. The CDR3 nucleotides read TGCAGTGCTAGTTGGGGGACACAATCCTACAATGAGCAGTTCTTC.

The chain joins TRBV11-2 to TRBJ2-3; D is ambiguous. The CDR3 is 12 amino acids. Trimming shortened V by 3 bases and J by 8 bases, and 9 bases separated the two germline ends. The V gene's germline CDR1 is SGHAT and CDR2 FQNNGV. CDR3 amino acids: CASSFGVVTQYF. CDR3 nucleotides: TGTGCCAGCAGCTTTGGCGTGGTTACGCAGTATTTT.

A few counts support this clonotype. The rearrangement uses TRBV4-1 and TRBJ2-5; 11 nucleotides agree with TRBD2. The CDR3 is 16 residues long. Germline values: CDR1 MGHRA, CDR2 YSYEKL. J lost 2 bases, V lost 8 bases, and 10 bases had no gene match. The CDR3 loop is CASAMILAGGQETQYF. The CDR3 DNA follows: TGCGCCAGCGCCATGATCCTAGCGGGAGGTCAAGAGACCCAGTACTTC.

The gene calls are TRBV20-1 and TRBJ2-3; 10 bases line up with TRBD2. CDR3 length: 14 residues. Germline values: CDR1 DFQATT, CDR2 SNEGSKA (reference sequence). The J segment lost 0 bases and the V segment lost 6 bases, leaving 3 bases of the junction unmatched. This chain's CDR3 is CSAPTSGSTDTQYF. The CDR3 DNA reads TGCAGTGCCCCGACTAGCGGGAGCACAGATACGCAGTATTTT.

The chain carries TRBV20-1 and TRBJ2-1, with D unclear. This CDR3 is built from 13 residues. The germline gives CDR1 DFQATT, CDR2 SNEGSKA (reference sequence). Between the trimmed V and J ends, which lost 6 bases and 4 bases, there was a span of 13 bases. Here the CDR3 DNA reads TGCAGTGCCCGTCCCCGTGTTTACAATGAGCAGTTCTTC. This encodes CSARPRVYNEQFF.

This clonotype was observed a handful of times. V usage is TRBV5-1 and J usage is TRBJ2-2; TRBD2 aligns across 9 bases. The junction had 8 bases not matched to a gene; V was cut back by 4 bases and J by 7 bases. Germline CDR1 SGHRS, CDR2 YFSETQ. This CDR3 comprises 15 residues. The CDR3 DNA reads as TGCGCCAGCAGCAGTAGCGGGAGTCAGGGCGGGGAGCTGTTTTTT. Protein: CASSSSGSQGGELFF. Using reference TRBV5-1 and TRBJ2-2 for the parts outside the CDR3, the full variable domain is KAGVTQTPRYLIKTRGQQVTLSCSPISGHRSVSWYQQTPGQGLQFLFEYFSETQRNKGNFPGRFSGRQFSNSRSEMNVSTLELGDSALYLCASSSSGSQGGELFFGEGSRLTVL.

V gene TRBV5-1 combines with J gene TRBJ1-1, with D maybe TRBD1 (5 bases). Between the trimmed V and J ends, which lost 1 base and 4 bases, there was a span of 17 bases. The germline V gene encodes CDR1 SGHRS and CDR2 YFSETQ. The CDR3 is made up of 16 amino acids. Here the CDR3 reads CASSLIIQGIATEAFF. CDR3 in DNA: TGCGCCAGCAGCTTGATTATCCAGGGCATAGCCACTGAAGCTTTCTTT.

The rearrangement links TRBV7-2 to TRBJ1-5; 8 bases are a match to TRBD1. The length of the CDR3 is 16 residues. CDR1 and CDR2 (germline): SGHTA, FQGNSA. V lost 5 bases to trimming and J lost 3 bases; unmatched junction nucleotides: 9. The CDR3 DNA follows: TGTGCCAGCAGCGTTAAACAGGGGGGTACCAATCAGCCCCAGCATTTT. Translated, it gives CASSVKQGGTNQPQHF.